This TCR beta chain was profiled in a study of OX40 agonist ivuxolimab in advanced cancers. The wider study: Participants could have had prior anti-PD-1, anti-PD-L1 or anti-CTLA-4 therapy, and approximately 40% had some.

The assay was immunoSEQ multiplex PCR, and TCRdb's table has in-frame clones only and misses some. The data contain tens of thousands of clones, roughly 86% of them seen just once; the ten biggest clones take up 0.6% to 0.8%. This clone was detected only once. The germline V gene has CDR1 SGHDN and CDR2 FVKESK. The CDR3 runs to 14 residues. V was shortened by 1 base and J by 6 bases, with 12 bases between the two germline ends. The chain joins TRBV14 to TRBJ2-5, with D hard to call. Material: CD4+ or CD8+ T cells sorted from blood, obtained in a trial of the OX40 agonist ivuxolimab. This clonotype was obtained from an adult with an advanced solid tumor such as melanoma, head and neck, liver or kidney cancer. CDR3 in DNA: TGTGCCAGCAGCCAAGGAACTCTTATTCAGACCCAGTACTTC. The encoded protein is CASSQGTLIQTQYF.